Listed here is a single TCR beta chain. The antigen it binds to is not known. The input lacks base qualities; no much larger clone sits a single base away. The TCR beta CDR3 regions were amplified from RNA transcripts. A first-round RT-PCR of the TCR CDR3 used the HTBI primer set with the Qiagen OneStep RT-PCR kit. Libraries were constructed in a second round of multiplex PCR, after which size selection and purification were performed. Paired-end sequencing of the libraries was performed with 100 bp reads on an Illumina HiSeq2000. The original pipeline was this. SOAPnuke was used to process the raw data, removing reads that contained adapters or uncalled bases, had a mean Phred below 15, or lacked an exact match to the constant primer or identifier. High-quality paired reads were merged with COPE v1.2.5, and unique nucleotide sequences were defined as clonotypes. MiTCR v1.1 was used to align clonotypes to the IMGT TRBV, TRBD and TRBJ reference segments. The analysis was restricted to V-J combinations with a frequency above 0.0001, which together covered over 99% of the repertoires. A TCS score was defined as the ratio of F50 (clonal expansion) to E x V (chaos), with BLOSUM62-based TCRdist applied between CDR3 peptides within each V-J. Welch's t-statistics and random forest reduced roughly 540 V-J features to roughly 13, which were used in a naive Bayes classifier (R e1071). TCRdb redid the processing of the public reads, applying fastp at Q25 and MiXCR, and retained in-frame beta chains. Merged by CDR3 protein, the rows form single entries marked with the most common genes and DNA. TCRdb, rather than the study authors, made the V and J calls. This sample comprises some 270,000 distinct CDR3 sequences, roughly an eighth of them detected only once. Less than 8% of the sample goes to the ten largest clones.

Reading from cysteine to phenylalanine, the CDR3 counts 16 amino acids. Here the CDR3 DNA is all that survives: 48 bases in frame from base 1. The CDR1 and CDR2 encoded by the germline V gene are KGHSH and LQKENI. V loses 0 bases at its end and J loses 8 bases; junction bases beyond the gene matches: 8. Stable Graves' hyperthyroidism was defined as the absence of progression to ophthalmopathy over 18 months of follow-up. Hyperthyroidism patients were newly diagnosed, had a disease duration of under 2 months, and were aged 18 to 65 years. Any patient with an uncontrolled infection, another autoimmune disease, pregnancy or lactation was excluded. Diagnoses were established on the basis of clinical symptoms, serum thyroxine and TRAb, thyroid ultrasound, and orbital computed tomography. PBMCs were isolated from approximately 10 ml of fresh peripheral blood by Ficoll-Paque density gradient centrifugation. Total RNA was extracted with Trizol reagent, and quality was checked on an Agilent 2100 Bioanalyzer.

This entry comes from a study of T cells in Graves' hyperthyroidism and ophthalmopathy (dated by TCRdb to between 2018 and 2021). Study-wide context: Peripheral blood was sampled at the time of initial diagnosis, prior to any treatment. To identify distinguishing TCR V-J signatures, a discovery cohort of about 95 patients was used, comprising 40 to 45 with Graves' ophthalmopathy and under 60 with stable Graves' hyperthyroidism. Whether ophthalmopathy could be predicted prospectively was tested in an independent validation cohort made up of some 20 hyperthyroidism patients plus 17 patients who later progressed to ophthalmopathy. The 100 discovery patients were divided at random into training and test sets in a 7:3 ratio. In addition, the study compared T-cell repertoires in thyroid tissue and in blood from six Graves' hyperthyroidism patients. Following sampling, methimazole starting at 30 mg daily was given to hyperthyroidism patients, and high-dose intravenous methylprednisolone was given to ophthalmopathy patients. According to the paper, TCR Vbeta CDR3 sequencing was carried out on some 140 peripheral blood samples, which came from 40 to 45 ophthalmopathy, approximately 72 hyperthyroidism and roughly 17 progressor patients.

The study at large found these results: Most expanded thyroid clonotypes (frequency above 0.001) were also detected in blood, a finding suggesting that blood repertoires may reflect thyroid immune responses. In validation, progression to ophthalmopathy was predicted by the model with 55% to 71% sensitivity and roughly 72% specificity, a median of roughly 6 months before onset. No statistical method was used to fix the sample size in advance, and group allocation was not hidden from the investigators. A 13 V-J signature model separated ophthalmopathy from stable hyperthyroidism, with roughly 88% sensitivity and about 81% specificity in cross-validation and 80%/75% in testing.

The source material was blood. The chain is encoded by TRBV18 joined to TRBJ2-1, with TRBD2 identical over 9 junction bases. The TCR was taken from a woman in her forties with Graves' hyperthyroidism. The CDR3 region has the sequence CASSPPVSGSGDEQFF. The sequenced DNA: TGTGCCAGCTCACCACCTGTTAGCGGGAGTGGGGATGAGCAGTTCTTC.